Below are 17 T cell receptor beta chains sequenced from a single sample in a study of naive and memory T cell subsets. Overall study results and limits: Possibly reflecting memory cells re-expressing CD45RA, a few larger clonotypes occurred in naive repertoires, especially CD8.

The beta constant-region primer was an equimolar mix of two oligonucleotides covering TRBC1 and TRBC2. Nested alpha and beta constant-region primers with the SP2 primer drove four PCR rounds on ligated cDNA. TCRdb passed the UMI-ligation and nested PCR reads through MiXCR, listing each CDR3 protein once. The table lists roughly 97,000 distinct CDR3 sequences, roughly 15% of them singletons. These receptors are not linked to any known antigen. The sequencing input was naive CD8+ T cells from blood. These receptors originate from a human donor in good health.

A few counts support this clonotype. No DNA is shown, since the ends of the CDR3 on it are uncertain; the CDR3 is the one TCRdb lists. The rearrangement uses TRBV2 and TRBJ1-6; TRBD1 reflects the table's D call only, with no check against the DNA. Germline CDR1 reads SNHLY; CDR2 reads FYNNEI. The CDR3 has 14 amino acids, counting both end residues. The CDR3 loop reads CASSSGQINSPLHF.

J is TRBJ1-1 and V is TRBV29-1; a weak D match, TRBD1 (6 bases). Germline CDR1 reads SQVTM; CDR2 reads ANQGSEA. CDR3 size: 14 residues. Trimming stripped 1 base from V and 4 bases from J, with 13 bases between. The CDR3 DNA reads as TGCAGCGTTGAAGCCTCAGGGGTACTCACTGAAGCTTTCTTT. Translation: CSVEASGVLTEAFF. The entire variable domain, with the rest obtained from reference TRBV29-1 and TRBJ1-1, is as follows: SAVISQKPSRDICQRGTSLTIQCQVDSQVTMMFWYRQQPGQSLTLIATANQGSEATYESGFVIDKFPISRPNLTFSTLTVSNMSPEDSSIYLCSVEASGVLTEAFFGQGTRLTVV.

The chain has TRBV13 and TRBJ2-1; 9 bases line up with TRBD2. The J segment lost 4 bases and the V segment lost 1 base, leaving 2 bases of the junction unmatched. Germline CDR1 and CDR2: PRHDT and FYEKMQ (reference sequence). This CDR3 has 15 amino acids. This chain's CDR3 is CASSLAREGYNEQFF. The CDR3 nucleotides read TGTGCCAGCAGCTTAGCGCGGGAGGGGTACAATGAGCAGTTCTTC.

This clonotype was counted many times. The genes are TRBV4-3 and TRBJ1-3; a possible D gene is TRBD1 (5 bases). The ends were cut back, 0 bases at V and 6 bases at J, with 12 bases in the middle. Germline values: CDR1 LGHNA, CDR2 YSLEER. The CDR3 runs 15 residues. The CDR3 bases are TGCGCCAGCAGCCAAGATCGGAGACAGTTAAACACCATATATTTT. Translating it yields CASSQDRRQLNTIYF.

This clonotype was seen ten or more times. This chain connects TRBV5-6 to TRBJ1-5; the match to TRBD1 covers 7 bases. With 3 bases clipped from V and 1 base from J, the junction kept 16 bases outside the gene matches. The germline CDR1 and CDR2 sequences are SGHDT and YYEEEE. CDR3 length: 19 amino acids. The CDR3 spells CASSSGPGGGGESNQPQHF. DNA for the CDR3: TGTGCCAGCAGCTCAGGTCCCGGTGGAGGGGGCGAGAGCAATCAGCCCCAGCATTTT.

The chain joins TRBV24-1 to TRBJ2-3; TRBD2 matches at 7 bases. CDR1 is KGHDR, CDR2 SFDVKD, per germline. The junction had 7 bases not matched to a gene; V was cut back by 6 bases and J by 5 bases. The CDR3 totals 14 residues. The CDR3: CATSRGGTKDTQYF. As DNA, the CDR3 is TGTGCCACCAGTCGCGGCGGGACTAAAGATACGCAGTATTTT.

The V gene is TRBV20-1, the J gene TRBJ2-3, with TRBD2 matching over 9 bases. This CDR3 is built from 15 residues. Germline CDR1 DFQATT, CDR2 SNEGSKA (reference sequence). The V gene end was trimmed by 6 bases and the J gene end by 4 bases; junction bases not matched to a gene: 11. The CDR3 DNA reads TGCAGTGCCCCGAATGTAGGCGGGGGGGCAGATACGCAGTATTTT. This sequence encodes CSAPNVGGGADTQYF.

This clonotype was seen more than once but under ten times. The J gene is TRBJ2-3, the V gene TRBV4-1; D may be TRBD2 (7 bases). With 0 bases removed from V and 4 bases from J, the gap between germline ends came to 17 bases. Germline CDR1 is MGHRA and CDR2 is YSYEKL. This CDR3 contains 17 residues. The CDR3 reads CASSQDQGGALSDTQYF. The CDR3, as DNA: TGCGCCAGCAGCCAAGATCAAGGGGGGGCCCTTTCAGATACGCAGTATTTT.

This clonotype was detected a few times. The CDR3 protein is CASSGGGVEPQHF. The CDR3 DNA reads TGTGCCAGCAGCGGCGGGGGTGTTGAGCCCCAGCATTTT. The J gene is TRBJ1-5, the V gene TRBV12-3 or TRBV12-4; TRBD1 is a possible D gene (5 bases). Trimming pared 6 bases from V and 8 bases from J, leaving 14 bases between. There are 13 residues in the CDR3.

The chain recombines TRBV7-9 with TRBJ1-4; possibly TRBD1 for D (5 bases). The CDR3 runs 17 residues. Germline CDR1 reads SEHNR; CDR2 reads FQNEAQ (reference sequence). V gave up 1 base and J gave up 4 bases, with 16 bases separating them. This CDR3 reads CASSLGPPGLGNEKLFF. The CDR3 coding sequence is TGTGCCAGCAGCTTAGGACCCCCAGGGCTCGGTAATGAAAAACTGTTTTTT.

Many counts were recorded for this clonotype. The chain couples TRBV6-2 or TRBV6-3 to TRBJ2-1; no reliable D call. Trimming removed 4 bases from V and 6 bases from J, with 16 bases in between. The CDR3 runs to 15 residues. Germline-derived CDR1 and CDR2 are MNHEY and SVGEGT. The CDR3 DNA sequence: TGTGCCAGCAGTTTTGGCGTCGCCGGTTCCAATGAGCAGTTCTTC. Protein: CASSFGVAGSNEQFF.

This clonotype has more than one count but fewer than ten. The V gene is TRBV7-8, the J gene TRBJ2-1, with 7 bases aligning to TRBD2. The CDR3 runs to 14 residues. Germline loops: CDR1 SGHVS, CDR2 FQNEAQ. The trim removed 6 bases at V and 3 bases at J, leaving 5 bases unmatched. CDR3 loop: CASSHGGSYNEQFF. DNA for the CDR3: TGTGCCAGCAGTCATGGCGGGAGCTACAATGAGCAGTTCTTC.

The genes are TRBV6-1 and TRBJ2-7; D gene unclear. Looked up from germline, CDR1 is MNHNS and CDR2 is SASEGT. Between the trimmed V and J ends, which lost 1 base and 2 bases, there was a span of 15 bases. The length of the CDR3 is 16 residues. The CDR3 spells CASSEGAWADPYEQYF. DNA of the CDR3: TGTGCCAGCAGTGAAGGCGCTTGGGCGGACCCCTACGAGCAGTACTTC.

This clonotype has a handful of counts. The chain carries TRBV29-1 and TRBJ2-7, with D unresolved. The CDR3 consists of 13 residues. In germline, CDR1 is SQVTM, CDR2 ANQGSEA. V dropped 7 bases and J dropped 3 bases, with 16 bases sitting between them. The CDR3 here is CSANFDGDYEQYF. CDR3 sequence (DNA): TGCAGCGCCAATTTTGACGGAGACTACGAGCAGTACTTC.

In this sample, this clonotype turned up a few times. This chain uses TRBV6-5 with TRBJ2-7; 7 bases align to TRBD1. With V trimmed by 1 base and J by 4 bases, 10 bases remained unmatched. CDR1 and CDR2 from the germline V gene are MNHEY and SVGAGI. This CDR3 spans 16 amino acids. CDR3 DNA sequence: TGTGCCAGCAGTTACTTGGGGACAGAGCGACTTTACGAGCAGTACTTC. Its protein is CASSYLGTERLYEQYF.

This clonotype was detected a few times. This chain uses TRBV9 with TRBJ1-5, with D tentatively TRBD1 (5 bases). This CDR3 spans 15 amino acids. The germline CDR1 and CDR2 sequences are SGDLS and YYNGEE. V was pared by 5 bases and J by 1 base, with 13 bases between. CDR3 sequence (DNA): TGTGCCAGCAGTTCCGGGGGGGGGAGCAATCAGCCCCAGCATTTT. Amino acid sequence: CASSSGGGSNQPQHF.

The table lists this clonotype with many counts. V usage is TRBV19 and J usage is TRBJ1-1, with unresolved D. This CDR3 comprises 13 residues. Germline V gives CDR1 LNHDA, CDR2 SQIVND (reference sequence). Deletions cut 5 bases from V and 1 base from J, with 8 bases between. In nucleotides, the CDR3 is TGTGCCAGTAGTGTCCCGCCGAACACTGAAGCTTTCTTT. Translating gives CASSVPPNTEAFF. The full variable domain, in which reference TRBV19 and TRBJ1-1 provide the parts outside the CDR3, is DGGITQSPKYLFRKEGQNVTLSCEQNLNHDAMYWYRQDPGQGLRLIYYSQIVNDFQKGDIAEGYSVSREKKESFPLTVTSAQKNPTAFYLCASSVPPNTEAFFGQGTRLTVV.